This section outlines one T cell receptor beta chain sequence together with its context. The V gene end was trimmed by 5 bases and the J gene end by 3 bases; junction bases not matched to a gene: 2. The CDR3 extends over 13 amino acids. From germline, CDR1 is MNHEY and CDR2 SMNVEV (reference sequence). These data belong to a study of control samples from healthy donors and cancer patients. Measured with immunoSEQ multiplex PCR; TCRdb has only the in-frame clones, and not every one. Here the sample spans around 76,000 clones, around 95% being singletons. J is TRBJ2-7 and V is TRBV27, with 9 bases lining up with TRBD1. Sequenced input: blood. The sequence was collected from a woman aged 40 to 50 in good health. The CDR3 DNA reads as TGTGCCAGCAGTCCGGACAGGGGCTACGAGCAGTACTTC. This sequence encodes CASSPDRGYEQYF.